These T cell receptor beta chains were read from a single sample in a study of long-term antiretroviral therapy in people with HIV. Sequenced by immunoSEQ multiplex PCR; TCRdb stores in-frame clones only, minus some. Of about 23,000 clones detected, around four fifths appear once; the ten largest clones hold 12%. Source: unsorted PBMCs, taken 1.6 years after starting antiretroviral therapy. The receptors come from a man between 40 and 49 years old with HIV. Each CDR3 is given with its conserved first and last residue. D genes are given only for firm matches.

j_call d_call v_call cdr3_aa
TRBJ2-7 - TRBV6-1 CASSEARGSPIRYEQYF
TRBJ2-1 - TRBV15 CATSRAGGPPYNEQFF
TRBJ2-2 - TRBV11-2 CASRWGGRRNTGELFF
TRBJ1-6 TRBD1 TRBV2 CASRATGGYNSPLHF
TRBJ1-6 TRBD1 TRBV4-1 CASSPGTGIRTPLHF
TRBJ2-7 - TRBV5-8 CASEAASSYEQYF
TRBJ2-3 - TRBV7-9 CASSPPTSDTQYF
TRBJ2-4 TRBD1 TRBV11-2 CASSTTQGATLNIQYF
TRBJ2-7 - TRBV25-1 CASSRAYEQYF
TRBJ2-7 - TRBV7-9 CASSLGRQSYEQYF
TRBJ2-2 TRBD2 TRBV5-4 CASSSSSGSNTGELFF
TRBJ2-7 TRBD1 TRBV4-1 CASSQRTGGGIEQYF
TRBJ1-4 - TRBV7-9 CASSLSRAQEKLFF
TRBJ2-5 TRBD2 TRBV14 CASSQRPRGLAGGIETQYF
TRBJ2-7 TRBD1 TRBV6-6 CASSYPRDRGDEQYF
TRBJ2-7 - TRBV27 CASSLRSEVGEQYF
TRBJ1-2 - TRBV2 CASEGTLYGYTF
TRBJ1-4 - TRBV4-1 CASSHPKDTRNEKLFF
TRBJ2-3 TRBD2 TRBV29-1 CSVRRGLAGGTTDTQYF
TRBJ1-2 TRBD1 TRBV13 CASSSGQGWFGYTF
TRBJ1-5 TRBD1 TRBV30 CAWSLPQGGQYGYNQPQHF
TRBJ2-7 TRBD2 TRBV4-2 CASSQGSGGSYEQYF
TRBJ2-7 TRBD2 TRBV6-5 CASSYSGSYEQYF
TRBJ1-2 TRBD1 TRBV11-2 CASSLTGDYGYTF
TRBJ2-1 - TRBV19 CASSILQEQFF